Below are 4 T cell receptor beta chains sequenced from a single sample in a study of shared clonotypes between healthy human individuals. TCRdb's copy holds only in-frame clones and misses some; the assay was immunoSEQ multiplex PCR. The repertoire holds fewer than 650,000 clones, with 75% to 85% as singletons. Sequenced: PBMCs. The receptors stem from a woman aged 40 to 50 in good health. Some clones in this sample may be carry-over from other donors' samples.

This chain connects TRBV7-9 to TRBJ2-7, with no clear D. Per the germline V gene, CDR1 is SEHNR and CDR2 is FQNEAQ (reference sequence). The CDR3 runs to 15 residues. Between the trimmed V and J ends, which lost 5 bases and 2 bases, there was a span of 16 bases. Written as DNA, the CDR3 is TGTGCCAGCAGCCCCACTGGTATAGCACCCTACGAGCAGTACTTC. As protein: CASSPTGIAPYEQYF.

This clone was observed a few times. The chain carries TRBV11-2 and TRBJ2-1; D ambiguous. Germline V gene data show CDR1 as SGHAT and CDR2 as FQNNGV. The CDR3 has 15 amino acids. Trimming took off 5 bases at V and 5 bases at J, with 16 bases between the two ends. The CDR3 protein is CASSRSAARNNEQFF. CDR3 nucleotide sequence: TGTGCCAGCAGCCGGAGCGCGGCCCGGAACAATGAGCAGTTCTTC. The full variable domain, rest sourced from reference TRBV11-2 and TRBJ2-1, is EAGVAQSPRYKIIEKRQSVAFWCNPISGHATLYWYQQILGQGPKLLIQFQNNGVVDDSQLPKDRFSAERLKGVDSTLKIQPAKLEDSAVYLCASSRSAARNNEQFFGPGTRLTVL.

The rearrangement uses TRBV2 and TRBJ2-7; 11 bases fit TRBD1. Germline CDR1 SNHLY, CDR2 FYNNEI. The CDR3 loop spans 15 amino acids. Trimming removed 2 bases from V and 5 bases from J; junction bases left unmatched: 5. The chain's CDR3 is CASSEWDRGKNEQYF. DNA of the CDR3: TGTGCCAGCAGTGAATGGGACAGGGGGAAGAACGAGCAGTACTTC. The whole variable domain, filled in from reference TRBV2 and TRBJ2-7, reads EPEVTQTPSHQVTQMGQEVILRCVPISNHLYFYWYRQILGQKVEFLVSFYNNEISEKSEIFDDQFSVERPDGSNFTLKIRSTKLEDSAMYFCASSEWDRGKNEQYFGPGTRLTVT.

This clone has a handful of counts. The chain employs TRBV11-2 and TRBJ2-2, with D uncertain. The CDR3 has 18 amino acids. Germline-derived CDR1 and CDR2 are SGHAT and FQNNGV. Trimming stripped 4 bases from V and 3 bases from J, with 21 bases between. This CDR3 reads CASSSWFVGVGYTGELFF. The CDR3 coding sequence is TGTGCCAGCAGCTCGTGGTTTGTTGGGGTCGGGTACACCGGGGAGCTGTTTTTT.